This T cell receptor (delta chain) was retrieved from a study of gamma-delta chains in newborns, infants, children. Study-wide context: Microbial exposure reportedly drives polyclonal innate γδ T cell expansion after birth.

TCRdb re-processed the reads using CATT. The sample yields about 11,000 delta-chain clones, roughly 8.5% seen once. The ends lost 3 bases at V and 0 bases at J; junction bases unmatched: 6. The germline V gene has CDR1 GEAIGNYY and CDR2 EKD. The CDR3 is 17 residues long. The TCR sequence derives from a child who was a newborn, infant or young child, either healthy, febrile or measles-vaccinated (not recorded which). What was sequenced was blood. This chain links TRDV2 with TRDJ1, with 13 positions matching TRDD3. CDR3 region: CACDGPLGDTYTDKLIF. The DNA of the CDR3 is TGTGCCTGTGACGGACCACTGGGGGATACGTACACCGATAAACTCATCTTT.